This record looks at one TCR beta chain sequence and its context. Its specificity is not known. Patients counted as stable if ophthalmopathy did not develop within 18 months. From RNA transcripts, TCR beta CDR3 regions were amplified. In the first-round RT-PCR of the TCR CDR3, the HTBI primer set was used. TCRdb re-called the multiplex PCR reads with MiXCR, one entry per CDR3 protein. The table shows 400,000 to 600,000 distinct CDR3 sequences, with around 21% occurring only once. These data belong to a study of T cells in Graves' hyperthyroidism and ophthalmopathy. Regarding the study as a whole: Blood also contained most expanded thyroid clonotypes above 0.001.

In germline, CDR1 is SGHDN, CDR2 FVKESK. V shed 4 bases, J shed 11 bases, and the junction held 7 bases outside the gene matches. CDR3 length equals 12 residues. The specimen was blood. The chain combines TRBV14 with TRBJ1-1; 7 bases fit TRBD1. This sequence was found in a man between 18 and 35 years old with Graves' hyperthyroidism. CDR3 DNA sequence: TGTGCCAGCAGCCCAGGGGGTCTTAAGGCTTTCTTT. Protein product: CASSPGGLKAFF.